These T cell receptor beta chains were read from a single sample in a study of T cell repertoires in cytomegalovirus infection. No antigen has been identified for these receptors. Using its own MiXCR run on the reads, TCRdb lists one record per CDR3 protein. Counted here are about 46,000 distinct CDR3 sequences, nearly 20% occurring once; the ten biggest clones make up 53%. Sequenced material: CD8+ T cells from cultured PBMCs, taken from culture after CMV antigen stimulation. Receptor source: a human donor in good health (CMV status not recorded). Some clones in this sample may be carry-over from other donors' samples. CDR3s include the opening cysteine and the closing phenylalanine or tryptophan. A D gene is named only where the DNA matches it firmly. The size of a clone is reported for some rows only, either as once, few or many, or as a class for expanded clones.

v_call	clone_size	d_call	j_call	cdr3_nt	cdr3_aa
TRBV7-9	once	TRBD2	TRBJ2-1	TGTGCCAGCAGCCCCCGGGACTGGAGACTGGGAGGGAATGAGCAGTTCTTC	CASSPRDWRLGGNEQFF
TRBV2	-	-	TRBJ2-7	TGTGCCAGCACGGCAGTGATTTCCTACGAGCAGTACTTC	CASTAVISYEQYF
TRBV4-3	many	-	TRBJ2-1	TGCGCCAGCAGCCAAGATAGTGTGAGCTCCTACAATGAGCAGTTCTTC	CASSQDSVSSYNEQFF
TRBV4-3	many	TRBD1	TRBJ1-2	TGCGCCAGCAGCCCGAGGACAGGGGACTATGGCTACACCTTC	CASSPRTGDYGYTF
TRBV2	few	TRBD2	TRBJ2-5	TGTGCCAGCAGTGTAGGCGGGGGGACGGAGACCCAGTACTTC	CASSVGGGTETQYF
TRBV9	few	TRBD2	TRBJ2-1	TGTGCCAGCAGCAGGGGAGGGCTCCGCAGTGAGCAGTTCTTC	CASSRGGLRSEQFF
TRBV19	-	TRBD1	TRBJ1-6	TGTGCCAGTACGGAAGACAGGGGCTTAGGGAATTCACCCCTCCACTTT	CASTEDRGLGNSPLHF
TRBV10-3	few	-	TRBJ2-7	TGTGCCATCAGTGACCGTGAGGGGACGATGCAGTACTTC	CAISDREGTMQYF
TRBV11-2	many	TRBD1	TRBJ1-4	TGTGCCAGCAGCGCCGGGACAGGGGATGAAAAACTGTTTTTT	CASSAGTGDEKLFF
TRBV11-2	-	TRBD1	TRBJ2-2	TGTGCCAGCAGCGCTTCGGGACAGGGGGTGAGGGGGGAGCTGTTTTTT	CASSASGQGVRGELFF
TRBV11-2	-	TRBD2	TRBJ2-1	TGTGCCAGCAGCCCGCCATGGGTTAGCGGGAGTTGGAATGAGCAGTTCTTC	CASSPPWVSGSWNEQFF
TRBV6-5	many	-	TRBJ2-7	TGTGCCAGCAGTTACTCAACCGGGCCTCTGGGGTACGAGCAGTACTTC	CASSYSTGPLGYEQYF
TRBV6-2/TRBV6-3	-	-	TRBJ2-7	TGTGCCAGCACGGCGGGGTGGGACGAGCAGTACTTC	CASTAGWDEQYF
TRBV6-2/TRBV6-3	many	TRBD1	TRBJ1-5	TGTGCCAGCAGTTACTCGGGGGACAGATTTAGCAATCAGCCCCAGCATTTT	CASSYSGDRFSNQPQHF
TRBV7-6	many	-	TRBJ2-2	TGTGCCAGCAGCTTAGCGCCCAGGCAGGGGATAACCGGGGAGCTGTTTTTT	CASSLAPRQGITGELFF
TRBV28	-	TRBD2	TRBJ2-3	TGTGCCAGCAGTTTTTGGGGTAGCGGGGGAGATACGCAGTATTTT	CASSFWGSGGDTQYF